This T cell receptor (beta chain) emerged from a study of cytomegalovirus exposure and HLA in healthy donors. Whole-study results and caveats: Among immune exposure information, only CMV serostatus was available. Later analysis suggested most CMV-associated TCR beta chains were HLA-restricted.

PCR was performed using 60 Vbeta and 13 Jbeta primers. Sequencing used immunoSEQ multiplex PCR; TCRdb keeps in-frame clones, though not all of them. The sample shows 200,000 to 250,000 clones, under 85% of them seen only once. This clone appeared once. Antigen: not known. The sample consisted of PBMCs. This sequence originates from a man aged 45-60 years in good health and CMV-seronegative.

In DNA form, the CDR3 reads TGTGCCAGCAGTGGGATACAGTTGCGCAATCAGCCCCAGCATTTT. It encodes CASSGIQLRNQPQHF. The chain employs TRBV2 and TRBJ1-5, with no clear D. This CDR3 spans 15 amino acids. V was clipped by 4 bases and J by 2 bases, with 12 bases between them. Germline assignment: CDR1 SNHLY and CDR2 FYNNEI.